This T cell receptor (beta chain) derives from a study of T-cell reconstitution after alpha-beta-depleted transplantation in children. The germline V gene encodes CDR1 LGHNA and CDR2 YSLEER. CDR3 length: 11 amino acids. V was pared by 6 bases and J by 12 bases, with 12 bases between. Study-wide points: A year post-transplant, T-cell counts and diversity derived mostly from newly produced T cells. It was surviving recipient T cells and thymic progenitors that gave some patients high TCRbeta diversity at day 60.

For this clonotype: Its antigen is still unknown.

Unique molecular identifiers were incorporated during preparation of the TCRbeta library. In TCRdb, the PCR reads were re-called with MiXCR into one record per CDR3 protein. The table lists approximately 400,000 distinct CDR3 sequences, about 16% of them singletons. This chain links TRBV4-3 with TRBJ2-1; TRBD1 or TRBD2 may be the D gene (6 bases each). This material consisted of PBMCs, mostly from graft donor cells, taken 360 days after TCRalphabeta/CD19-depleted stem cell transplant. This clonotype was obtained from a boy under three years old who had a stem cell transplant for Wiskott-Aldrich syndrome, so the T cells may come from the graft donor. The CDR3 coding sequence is TGCGCCAGCAGTAAGGGGGGTGGGCAGTTCTTC. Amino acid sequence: CASSKGGGQFF.